This T cell receptor (beta chain) was recovered during a study of T-cell memory formation after mild COVID-19. Study-wide results and limits: The main location of contracting CD4+ clones was CM and EM, and that of contracting CD8+ clones was EMRA. Cross-reactive memory apparently joined, as some responding clones appeared in pre-infection memory. The SARS-CoV-2 specificity of second-wave clones reaching peak at day 37 remained unverified.

Worth noting for this clonotype: As yet, its antigen is unknown.

This CDR3 is 13 amino acids long. In germline, CDR1 is MGHDK, CDR2 SYGVNS. Trimming removed 4 bases at V and 3 bases at J, with 8 bases between. TCRdb ran MiXCR on the 5' RACE reads and lists one entry per CDR3 protein. Of around 250,000 distinct CDR3 sequences in the sample, 8% to 10% were seen once. The receptor was isolated from a young man who had mild COVID-19 (a few samples of this study predate the infection). Cell type and time point are not known. Material for sequencing was PBMCs or a T cell subset sorted from them (not recorded which). V gene TRBV25-1 combines with J gene TRBJ2-3; D gene ambiguous. CDR3 coding DNA: TGTGCCAGCAGTGTATGGACGACAGATACGCAGTATTTT. This translates into CASSVWTTDTQYF.